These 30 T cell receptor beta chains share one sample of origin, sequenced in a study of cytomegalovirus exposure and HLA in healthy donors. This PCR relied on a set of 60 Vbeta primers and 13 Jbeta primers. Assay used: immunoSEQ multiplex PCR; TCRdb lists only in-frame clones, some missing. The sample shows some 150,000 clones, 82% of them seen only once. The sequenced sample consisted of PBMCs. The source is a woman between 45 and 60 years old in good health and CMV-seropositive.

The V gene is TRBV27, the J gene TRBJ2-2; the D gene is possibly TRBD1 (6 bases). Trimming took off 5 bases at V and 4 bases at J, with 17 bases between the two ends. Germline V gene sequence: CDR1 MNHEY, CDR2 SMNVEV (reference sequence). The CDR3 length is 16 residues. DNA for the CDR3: TGTGCCAGCAGTGTCTCAGGGGTTCGCGGCACCGGGGAGCTGTTTTTT. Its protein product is CASSVSGVRGTGELFF.

The CDR3 nucleotides read TGTGCCAGCAGTTTAAGCGGGGGGCTATACGAGCAGTACTTC. Residues: CASSLSGGLYEQYF. The gene calls are TRBV27 and TRBJ2-7; TRBD2 aligns across 9 bases. Germline V lookup: CDR1 MNHEY, CDR2 SMNVEV (reference sequence). CDR3 length: 14 amino acids. V lost 2 bases, J lost 4 bases, and 3 bases stayed unmatched.

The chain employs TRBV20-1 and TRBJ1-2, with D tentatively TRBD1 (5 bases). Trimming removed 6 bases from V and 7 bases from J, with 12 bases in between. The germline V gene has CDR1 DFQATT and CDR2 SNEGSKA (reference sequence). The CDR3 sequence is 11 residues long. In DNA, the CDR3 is TGCAGTGCCTTCCCGGGGGTTGGCTACACCTTC. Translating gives CSAFPGVGYTF.

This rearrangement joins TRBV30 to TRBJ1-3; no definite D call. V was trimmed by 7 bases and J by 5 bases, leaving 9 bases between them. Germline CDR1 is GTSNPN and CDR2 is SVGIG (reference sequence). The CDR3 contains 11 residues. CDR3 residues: CASESRNTIYF. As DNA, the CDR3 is TGTGCCTCGGAGAGTCGAAACACCATATATTTT.

The CDR3 DNA sequence: TGTGCCAGCAGCCCCCCGGGACAGGAAGGGTATGGCTACACCTTC. Its translation is CASSPPGQEGYGYTF. The chain couples TRBV7-9 to TRBJ1-2; TRBD1 aligns across 8 bases. Germline V lookup: CDR1 SEHNR, CDR2 FQNEAQ (reference sequence). The CDR3 spans 15 residues. V trimming: 5 bases; J trimming: 5 bases; junction bases outside the gene matches: 10.

CDR3 protein: CASRDNRVSSSYEQYF. CDR3 in DNA: TGTGCAAGTCGCGATAACAGGGTCTCAAGCTCCTACGAGCAGTACTTC. The rearrangement uses TRBV12-2 and TRBJ2-7; the DNA was not used to check the table's D call, TRBD1. TRBV12-2 is a listed pseudogene. The CDR3 covers 16 residues.

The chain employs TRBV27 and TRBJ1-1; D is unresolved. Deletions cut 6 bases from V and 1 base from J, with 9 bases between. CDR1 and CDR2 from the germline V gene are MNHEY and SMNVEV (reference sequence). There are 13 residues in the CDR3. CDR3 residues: CASRAGRNTEAFF. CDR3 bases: TGTGCCAGCAGGGCGGGCAGGAACACTGAAGCTTTCTTT.

The CDR3 region is CASSGLPDYGYTF. For the CDR3, the DNA is TGTGCCAGCAGTGGTCTCCCAGACTATGGCTACACCTTC. The V and J genes are TRBV2 and TRBJ1-2; D is unresolved. Germline V gene data show CDR1 as SNHLY and CDR2 as FYNNEI. The CDR3 loop spans 13 amino acids. V was clipped by 4 bases and J by 3 bases, with 9 bases between them.

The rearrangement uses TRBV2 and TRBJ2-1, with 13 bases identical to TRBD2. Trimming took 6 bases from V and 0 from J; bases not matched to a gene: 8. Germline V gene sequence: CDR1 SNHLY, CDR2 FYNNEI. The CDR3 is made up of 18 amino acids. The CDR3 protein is CASRETSGGPSSYNEQFF. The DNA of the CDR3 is TGTGCCAGCAGAGAGACTAGCGGGGGGCCAAGCTCCTACAATGAGCAGTTCTTC.

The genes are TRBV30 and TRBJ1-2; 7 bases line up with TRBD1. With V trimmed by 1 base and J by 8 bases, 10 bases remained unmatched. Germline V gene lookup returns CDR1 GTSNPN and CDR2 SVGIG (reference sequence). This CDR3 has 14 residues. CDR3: CAWSETRGKGGYTF. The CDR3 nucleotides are TGTGCCTGGAGTGAAACCAGGGGGAAGGGGGGCTACACCTTC.

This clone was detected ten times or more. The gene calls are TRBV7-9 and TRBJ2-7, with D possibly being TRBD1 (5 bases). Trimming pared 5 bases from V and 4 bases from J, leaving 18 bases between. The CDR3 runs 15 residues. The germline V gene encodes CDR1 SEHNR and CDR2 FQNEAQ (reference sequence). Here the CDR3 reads CASSQRQSRAYEQYF. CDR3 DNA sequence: TGTGCCAGCAGCCAAAGACAGTCCCGGGCGTACGAGCAGTACTTC.

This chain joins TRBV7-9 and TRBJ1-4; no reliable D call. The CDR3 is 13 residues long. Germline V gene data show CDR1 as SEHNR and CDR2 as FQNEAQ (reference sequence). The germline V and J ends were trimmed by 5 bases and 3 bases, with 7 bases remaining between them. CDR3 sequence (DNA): TGTGCCAGCAGCGGGAGGGCTAATGAAAAACTGTTTTTT. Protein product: CASSGRANEKLFF.

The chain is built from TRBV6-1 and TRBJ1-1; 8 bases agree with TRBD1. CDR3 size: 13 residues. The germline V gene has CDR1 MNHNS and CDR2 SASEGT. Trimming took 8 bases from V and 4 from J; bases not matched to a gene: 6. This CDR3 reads CASYGQGGTEAFF. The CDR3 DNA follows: TGTGCCAGCTACGGACAGGGCGGCACTGAAGCTTTCTTT.

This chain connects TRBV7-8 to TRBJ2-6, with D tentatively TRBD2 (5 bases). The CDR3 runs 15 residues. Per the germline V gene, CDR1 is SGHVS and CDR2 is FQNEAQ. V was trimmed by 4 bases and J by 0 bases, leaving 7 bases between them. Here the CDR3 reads CASSSGLSGANVLTF. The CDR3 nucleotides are TGTGCCAGCAGCTCAGGACTCTCTGGGGCCAACGTCCTGACTTTC.

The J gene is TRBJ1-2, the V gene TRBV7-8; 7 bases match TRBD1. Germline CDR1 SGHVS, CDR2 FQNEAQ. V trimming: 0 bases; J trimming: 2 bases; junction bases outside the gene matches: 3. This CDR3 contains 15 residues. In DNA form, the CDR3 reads TGTGCCAGCAGCTTAGCCAGGACAGGAAACTATGGCTACACCTTC. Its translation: CASSLARTGNYGYTF.

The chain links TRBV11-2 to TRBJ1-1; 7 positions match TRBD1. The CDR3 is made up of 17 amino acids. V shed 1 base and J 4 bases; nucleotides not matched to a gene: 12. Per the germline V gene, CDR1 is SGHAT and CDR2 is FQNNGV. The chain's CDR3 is CASSLGQGGAAVTEAFF. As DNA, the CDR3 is TGTGCCAGCAGCTTAGGCCAGGGGGGCGCGGCGGTCACTGAAGCTTTCTTT.

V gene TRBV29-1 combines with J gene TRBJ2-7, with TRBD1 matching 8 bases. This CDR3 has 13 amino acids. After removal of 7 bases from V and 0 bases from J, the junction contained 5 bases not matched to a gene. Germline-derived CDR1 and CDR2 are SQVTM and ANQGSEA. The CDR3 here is CSALTGDSYEQYF. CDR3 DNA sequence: TGCAGCGCTCTGACAGGGGACTCCTACGAGCAGTACTTC.

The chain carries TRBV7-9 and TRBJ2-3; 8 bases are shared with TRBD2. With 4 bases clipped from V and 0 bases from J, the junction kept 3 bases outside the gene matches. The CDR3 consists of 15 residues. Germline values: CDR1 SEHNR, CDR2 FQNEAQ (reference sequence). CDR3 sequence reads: CASSYSGASTDTQYF. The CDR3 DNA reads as TGTGCCAGCAGCTATAGCGGGGCTAGCACAGATACGCAGTATTTT.

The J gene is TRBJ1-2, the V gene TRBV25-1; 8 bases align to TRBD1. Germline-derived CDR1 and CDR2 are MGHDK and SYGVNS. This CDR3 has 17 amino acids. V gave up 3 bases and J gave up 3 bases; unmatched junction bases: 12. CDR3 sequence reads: CASSDSPHTGGDYGYTF. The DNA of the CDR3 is TGTGCCAGCAGTGATTCCCCCCATACAGGGGGAGACTATGGCTACACCTTC.

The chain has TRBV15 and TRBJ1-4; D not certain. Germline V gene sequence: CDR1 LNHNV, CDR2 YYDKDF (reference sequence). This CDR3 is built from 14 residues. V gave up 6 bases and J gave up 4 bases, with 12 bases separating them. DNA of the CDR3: TGTGCCACCAGAAGATGGGAGGTTAATGAAAAACTGTTTTTT. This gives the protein CATRRWEVNEKLFF.

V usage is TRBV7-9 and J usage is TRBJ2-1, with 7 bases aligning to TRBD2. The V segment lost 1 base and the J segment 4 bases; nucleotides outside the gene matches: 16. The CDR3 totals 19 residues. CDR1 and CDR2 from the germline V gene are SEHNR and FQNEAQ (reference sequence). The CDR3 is CASSLGQLGGDLVYNEQFF. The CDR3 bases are TGTGCCAGCAGCTTAGGGCAGCTGGGGGGGGATTTGGTGTACAATGAGCAGTTCTTC.

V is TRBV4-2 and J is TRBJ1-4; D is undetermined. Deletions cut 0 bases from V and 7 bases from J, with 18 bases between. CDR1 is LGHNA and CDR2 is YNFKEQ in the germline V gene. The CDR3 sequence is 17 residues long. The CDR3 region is CASSQEALGRKTEKLFF. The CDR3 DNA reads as TGTGCCAGCAGCCAAGAGGCATTGGGCCGCAAGACTGAAAAACTGTTTTTT.

CDR3 sequence: CASSADRYNEQFF. For the CDR3, the DNA is TGTGCCAGCAGCGCGGACAGATACAATGAGCAGTTCTTC. This sequence joins TRBV7-7 and TRBJ2-1; weak D call: TRBD1 (6 bases). This CDR3 has 13 amino acids. V lost 5 bases and J 4 bases, leaving 9 bases between the germline ends. CDR1 and CDR2 from the germline V gene are SSHAT and FNYEAQ (reference sequence).

CDR3 DNA: TGTGCCTGGAGTAGTTGGGGGGGGTCCGTGAATGAGCAGTTCTTC. It encodes CAWSSWGGSVNEQFF. The chain is built from TRBV30 and TRBJ2-1; 7 nucleotides line up with TRBD2. Looked up from germline, CDR1 is GTSNPN and CDR2 is SVGIG (reference sequence). The V gene end was trimmed by 2 bases and the J gene end by 7 bases; junction bases not matched to a gene: 11. The CDR3 length is 15 residues.

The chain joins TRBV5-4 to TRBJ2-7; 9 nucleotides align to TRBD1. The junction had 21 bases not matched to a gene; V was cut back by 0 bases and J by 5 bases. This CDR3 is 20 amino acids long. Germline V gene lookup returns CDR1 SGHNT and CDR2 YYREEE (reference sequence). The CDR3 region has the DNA TGTGCCAGCAGCTTGGTAGGTTCTTATCCGGCGACAGGGGGTTGGAACGAGCAGTACTTC. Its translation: CASSLVGSYPATGGWNEQYF.

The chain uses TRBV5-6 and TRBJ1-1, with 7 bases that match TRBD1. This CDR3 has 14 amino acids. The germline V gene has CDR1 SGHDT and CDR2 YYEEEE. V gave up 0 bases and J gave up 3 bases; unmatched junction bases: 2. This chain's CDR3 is CASSLGGGYTEAFF. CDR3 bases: TGTGCCAGCAGCTTGGGAGGGGGCTACACTGAAGCTTTCTTT. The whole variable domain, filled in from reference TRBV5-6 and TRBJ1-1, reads DAGVTQSPTHLIKTRGQQVTLRCSPKSGHDTVSWYQQALGQGPQFIFQYYEEEERQRGNFPDRFSGHQFPNYSSELNVNALLLGDSALYLCASSLGGGYTEAFFGQGTRLTVV.

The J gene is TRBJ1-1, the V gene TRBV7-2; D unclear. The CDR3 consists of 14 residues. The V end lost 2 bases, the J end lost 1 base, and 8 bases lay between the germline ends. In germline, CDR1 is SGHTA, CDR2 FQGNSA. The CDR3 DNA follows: TGTGCCAGCAGCTTATTTGCAGAGAACACTGAAGCTTTCTTT. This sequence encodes CASSLFAENTEAFF.

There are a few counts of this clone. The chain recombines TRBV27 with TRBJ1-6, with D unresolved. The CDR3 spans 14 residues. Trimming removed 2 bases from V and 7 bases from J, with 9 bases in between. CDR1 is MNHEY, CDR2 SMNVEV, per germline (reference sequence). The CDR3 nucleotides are TGTGCCAGCAGTTTAGTACAGCTCAATTCACCCCTCCACTTT. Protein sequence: CASSLVQLNSPLHF.

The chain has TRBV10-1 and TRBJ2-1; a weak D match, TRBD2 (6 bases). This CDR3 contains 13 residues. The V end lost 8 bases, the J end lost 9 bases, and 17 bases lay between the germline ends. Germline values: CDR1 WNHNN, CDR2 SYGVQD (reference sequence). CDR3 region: CASGTQGGGEQFF. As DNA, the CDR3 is TGCGCCAGCGGTACCCAGGGAGGCGGTGAGCAGTTCTTC.

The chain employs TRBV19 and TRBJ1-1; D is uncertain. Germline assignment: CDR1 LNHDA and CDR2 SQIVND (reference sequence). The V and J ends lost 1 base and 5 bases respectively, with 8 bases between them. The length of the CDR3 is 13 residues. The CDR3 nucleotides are TGTGCCAGTAGTATAGCGGGGAGGACTGAAGCTTTCTTT. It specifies CASSIAGRTEAFF.